One T cell receptor (beta chain) is described in this entry. Its specificity is unknown. These data come from a study of cytomegalovirus exposure and HLA in healthy donors. Study-wide background: The roughly 110 validation repertoires were produced on the same platform as the 500 to 800 repertoires of the first cohort. This was reported in a later analysis. Whole-study findings and limits: Usually a TCR sequence was rare, but some public TCRs were found in many donors. The study recorded about 160 TCR beta chains that were cytomegalovirus-associated.

Method: immunoSEQ multiplex PCR; TCRdb's copy keeps in-frame clones and lacks some. The sample includes fewer than 400,000 clones, roughly 87% seen only once; the top ten take more than 0.95%. Between the trimmed V and J ends, which lost 3 bases and 3 bases, there was a span of 14 bases. Per germline, CDR1 SEHNR and CDR2 FQNEAQ (reference sequence). The CDR3 contains 15 residues. The TCR originated in a man in his thirties or forties in good health and CMV-seronegative. The chain has TRBV7-9 and TRBJ1-1, with D perhaps matching TRBD1 (5 bases). The sequencing sample was made of PBMCs. The CDR3, as DNA: TGTGCCAGCAGCTTGGCCGACAGCGGGTACACTGAAGCTTTCTTT. Its protein is CASSLADSGYTEAFF. Complete variable domain (other parts from reference TRBV7-9 and TRBJ1-1): DTGVSQNPRHKITKRGQNVTFRCDPISEHNRLYWYRQTLGQGPEFLTYFQNEAQLEKSRLLSDRFSAERPKGSFSTLEIQRTEQGDSAMYLCASSLADSGYTEAFFGQGTRLTVV.